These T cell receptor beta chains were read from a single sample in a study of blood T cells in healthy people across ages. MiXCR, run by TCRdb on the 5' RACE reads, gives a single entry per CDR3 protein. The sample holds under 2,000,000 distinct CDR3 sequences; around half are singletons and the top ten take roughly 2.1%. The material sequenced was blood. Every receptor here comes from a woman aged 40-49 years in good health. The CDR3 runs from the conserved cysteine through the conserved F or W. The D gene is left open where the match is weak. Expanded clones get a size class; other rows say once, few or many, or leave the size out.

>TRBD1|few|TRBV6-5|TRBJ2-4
TGTGCCAGCAGCGCAGGGGGCACGGGCAAAAACATTCAGTACTTC
CASSAGGTGKNIQYF
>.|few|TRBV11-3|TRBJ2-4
TGTGCCAGCAGCTTACTGCCGCCACCCCTATCTGAGCAGTACTTC
CASSLLPPPLSEQYF
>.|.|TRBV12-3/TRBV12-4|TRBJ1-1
TGTGCCAGCAAAAGCGGGGTGAACACTGAAGCTTTCTTT
CASKSGVNTEAFF
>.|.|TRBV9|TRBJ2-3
TGTGCCAGCAGCGTAGTGGGGGGCCCAGATACGCAGTATTTT
CASSVVGGPDTQYF
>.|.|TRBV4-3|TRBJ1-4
TGCGCCAGCAGCCCCCTAGGAAACAGACGCGGAAAACTGTTTTTT
CASSPLGNRRGKLFF
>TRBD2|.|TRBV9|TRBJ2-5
TGTGTCAGCAGCGTCTCCGGGGGGCAAGAGACCCAGTACTTC
CVSSVSGGQETQYF
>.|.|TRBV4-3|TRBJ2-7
TGCGCCAGCAGCCAAAATAAGGGGCGGGAGCAGTACTTC
CASSQNKGREQYF
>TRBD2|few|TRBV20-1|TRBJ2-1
TGCAGTGCCGACCCGAGGAGCGGGGGGGCTGGTGAGCAGTTCTTC
CSADPRSGGAGEQFF
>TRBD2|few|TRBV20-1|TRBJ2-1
TGCAGTGCTAGACGTACTAGCGGGGGATACAATGAGCAGTTCTTC
CSARRTSGGYNEQFF
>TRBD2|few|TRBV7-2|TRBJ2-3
TGTGCCAGCAGCTTAGGTCTCGGGCTAGCGGGGGGGCTATCAGATACGCAGTATTTT
CASSLGLGLAGGLSDTQYF
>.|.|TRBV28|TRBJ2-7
TGTGCCAGCAGTCTCCCCCGTTCCCGGGCCGGAGTTTACGAGCAGTACTTC
CASSLPRSRAGVYEQYF
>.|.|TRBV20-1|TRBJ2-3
TGCAGTGCAGAAGGGGTAAATACGCAGTATTTT
CSAEGVNTQYF
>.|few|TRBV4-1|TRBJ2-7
TGCGCCAGCAGCCAAAAATTGCTTTCGGGACTGGAGTACTTC
CASSQKLLSGLEYF
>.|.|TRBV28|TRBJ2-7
TGTGCCAGCAGTTTAGCGATACAGGGTATGTACGAGCAGTACTTC
CASSLAIQGMYEQYF
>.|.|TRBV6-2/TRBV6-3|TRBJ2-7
TGTGCCAGCAGTAGGACACTGCGGAGGAACGAGCAGTACTTC
CASSRTLRRNEQYF
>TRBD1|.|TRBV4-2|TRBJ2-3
TGTGCCAGCAGCCAGCGGATGGGGACAGGGATATCCGTTGCGCAGTATTTT
CASSQRMGTGISVAQYF
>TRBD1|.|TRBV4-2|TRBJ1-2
TGTGCCAGCAGCCATGACTCCGGGACAGGGGGTAACTATGGCTACACCTTC
CASSHDSGTGGNYGYTF
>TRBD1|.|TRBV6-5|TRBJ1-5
TGTGCCAGCGGAAGATCGACAGGGGGTTTTCAGCCCCAGCATTTT
CASGRSTGGFQPQHF
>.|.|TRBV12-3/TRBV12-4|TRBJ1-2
TGTGCCAGCAGCTTAGACGGGTTCGGTGGCTACACCTTC
CASSLDGFGGYTF
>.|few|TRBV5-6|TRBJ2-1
TGTGCCAGCGCCTTTACAGGCCATGAGCAGTTCTTC
CASAFTGHEQFF
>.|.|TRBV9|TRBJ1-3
TGTGCCAGCAGCGTAGCCGTCACGAGCTCTGGAAACACCATATATTTT
CASSVAVTSSGNTIYF
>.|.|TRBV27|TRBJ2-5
TGTGCCAGCAGTACTCCCAGGGGGAGGTTTCCCGGGGGGCAGTACTTC
CASSTPRGRFPGGQYF
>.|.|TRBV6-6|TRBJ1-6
TGTGCCAGCAGTTACGGAAAGGGGGTTGATAATTCACCCCTCCACTTT
CASSYGKGVDNSPLHF
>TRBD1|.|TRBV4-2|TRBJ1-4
TGTGCCAGCAGCCACCTACAGGGGGAACTGTTTTTT
CASSHLQGELFF
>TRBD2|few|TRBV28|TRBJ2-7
TGTGCCGGAGGGACTAGCACCTACGAGCAGTACTTC
CAGGTSTYEQYF
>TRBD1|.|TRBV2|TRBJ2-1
TGTGCCAGCAGTGAAGCGACAGGGTACAATGAGCAGTTCTTC
CASSEATGYNEQFF
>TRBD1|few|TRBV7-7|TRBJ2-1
TGTGCTAGCAGCCAGTCCGGGACAGGGGTAACTGAGCAGTTCTTC
CASSQSGTGVTEQFF
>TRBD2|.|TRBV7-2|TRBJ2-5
TGTGCCAGCAGCGCGGGCAGACTAGCGAAGGAGACCCAGTACTTC
CASSAGRLAKETQYF
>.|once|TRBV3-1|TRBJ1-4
TGTGCCAGCAGCCCCCGGACCAAGAAAGAAAAACTGTTTTTT
CASSPRTKKEKLFF
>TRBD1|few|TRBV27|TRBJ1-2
TGTGCCAGCAGTGAGGGACAGGGGGATGGCTACACCTTC
CASSEGQGDGYTF